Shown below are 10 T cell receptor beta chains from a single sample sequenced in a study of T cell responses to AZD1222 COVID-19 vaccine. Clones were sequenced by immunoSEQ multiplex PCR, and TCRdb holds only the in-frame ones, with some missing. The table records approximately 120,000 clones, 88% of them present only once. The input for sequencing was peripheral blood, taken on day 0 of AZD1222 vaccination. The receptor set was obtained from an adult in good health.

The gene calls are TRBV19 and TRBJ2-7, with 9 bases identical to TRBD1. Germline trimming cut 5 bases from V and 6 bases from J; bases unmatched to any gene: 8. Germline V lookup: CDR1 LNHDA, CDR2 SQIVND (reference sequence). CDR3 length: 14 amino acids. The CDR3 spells CASSAQTGGIEQYF. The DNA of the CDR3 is TGTGCCAGTAGTGCCCAGACAGGGGGAATCGAGCAGTACTTC. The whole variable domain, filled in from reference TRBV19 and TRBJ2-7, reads DGGITQSPKYLFRKEGQNVTLSCEQNLNHDAMYWYRQDPGQGLRLIYYSQIVNDFQKGDIAEGYSVSREKKESFPLTVTSAQKNPTAFYLCASSAQTGGIEQYFGPGTRLTVT.

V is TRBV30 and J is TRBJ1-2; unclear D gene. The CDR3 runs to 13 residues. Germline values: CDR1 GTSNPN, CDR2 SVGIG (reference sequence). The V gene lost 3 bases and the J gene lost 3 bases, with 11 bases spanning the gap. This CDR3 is CAWRYREDYGYTF. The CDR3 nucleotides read TGTGCCTGGAGGTACAGAGAGGACTATGGCTACACCTTC.

The CDR3 nucleotides read TGTGCCAGCAGGGGGGCTATTCCACGGACTGAAGCTTTCTTT. Translated: CASRGAIPRTEAFF. The chain recombines TRBV6-5 with TRBJ1-1, with TRBD1 as a possible D gene (6 bases). The CDR3 covers 14 residues. Trimming pared 6 bases from V and 5 bases from J, leaving 16 bases between. Germline V lookup: CDR1 MNHEY, CDR2 SVGAGI.

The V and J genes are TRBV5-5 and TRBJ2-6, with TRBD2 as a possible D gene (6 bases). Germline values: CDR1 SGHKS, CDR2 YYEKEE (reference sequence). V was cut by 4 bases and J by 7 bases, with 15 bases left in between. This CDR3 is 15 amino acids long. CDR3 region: CASSGGTPRANVLTF. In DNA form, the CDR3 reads TGTGCCAGCAGCGGGGGGACCCCCCGAGCCAACGTCCTGACTTTC.

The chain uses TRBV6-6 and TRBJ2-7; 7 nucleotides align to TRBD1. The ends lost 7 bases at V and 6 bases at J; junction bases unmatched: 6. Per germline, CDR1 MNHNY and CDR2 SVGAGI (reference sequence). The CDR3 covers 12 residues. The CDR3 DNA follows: TGTGCCAGCACCACAGGGGACGGCGAGCAGTACTTC. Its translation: CASTTGDGEQYF.

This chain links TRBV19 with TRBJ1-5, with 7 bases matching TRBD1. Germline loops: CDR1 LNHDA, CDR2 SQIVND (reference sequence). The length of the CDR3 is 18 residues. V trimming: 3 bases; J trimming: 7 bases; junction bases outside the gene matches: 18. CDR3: CASSMESWLRGLSQPQHF. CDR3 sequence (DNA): TGTGCCAGTAGTATGGAGTCTTGGTTGAGGGGGCTATCACAGCCCCAGCATTTT.

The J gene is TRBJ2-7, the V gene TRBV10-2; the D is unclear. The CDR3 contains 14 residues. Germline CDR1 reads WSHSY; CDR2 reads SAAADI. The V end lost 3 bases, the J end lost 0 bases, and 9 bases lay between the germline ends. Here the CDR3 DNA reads TGCGCCAGCAGTGAAAGGGCAGACTCCTACGAGCAGTACTTC. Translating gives CASSERADSYEQYF.

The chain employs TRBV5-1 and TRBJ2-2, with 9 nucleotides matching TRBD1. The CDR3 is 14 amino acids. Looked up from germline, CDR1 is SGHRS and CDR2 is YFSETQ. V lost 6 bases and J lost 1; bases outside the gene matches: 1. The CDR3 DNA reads TGCGCCAGCAAGACAGGGGGGAACACCGGGGAGCTGTTTTTT. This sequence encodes CASKTGGNTGELFF.

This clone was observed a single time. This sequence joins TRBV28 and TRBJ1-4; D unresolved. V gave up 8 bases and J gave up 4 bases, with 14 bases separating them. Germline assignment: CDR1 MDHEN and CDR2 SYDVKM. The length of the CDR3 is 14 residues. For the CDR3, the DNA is TGTGCCAGCGCCTTGGCTGGGCTTAATGAAAAACTGTTTTTT. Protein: CASALAGLNEKLFF.

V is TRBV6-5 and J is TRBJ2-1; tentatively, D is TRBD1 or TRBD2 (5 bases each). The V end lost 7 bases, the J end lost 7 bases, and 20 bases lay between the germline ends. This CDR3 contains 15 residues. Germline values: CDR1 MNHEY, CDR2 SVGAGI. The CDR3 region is CASTSRGTPGNEQFF. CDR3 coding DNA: TGTGCCAGCACCTCAAGAGGGACCCCCGGGAATGAGCAGTTCTTC.